This TCR beta chain was observed in a study of cytomegalovirus exposure and HLA in healthy donors. Study at large: Roughly 180 million T cells yielded 117 million unique TCR beta sequences, as an earlier analysis found.

Study-wide points: In a later analysis, across HLA loci, associated TCR counts were highest for DRB1, lowest for HLA-C. Most TCR beta V segments were productive about 87% or about 30% of the time in an earlier analysis.

CDR3 length: 12 residues. Germline V gene data show CDR1 as SGHTA and CDR2 as FQGNSA. Trimming removed 5 bases from V and 4 bases from J, with 6 bases in between. As concerns this clone: Its matching antigen is unknown.

With 60 Vbeta and 13 Jbeta primers, the PCR was carried out. Produced via immunoSEQ multiplex PCR; TCRdb's table is partial and in-frame only. The table lists over 90,000 clones, 66% of them singletons. The receptor was isolated from a woman between 50 and 59 years old in good health and CMV-seronegative. The rearrangement uses TRBV7-2 and TRBJ1-3; D is ambiguous. Sequencing used PBMCs. The CDR3 DNA follows: TGTGCCAGCAGCCCCGGGGGAAACACCATATATTTT. Amino acids: CASSPGGNTIYF.